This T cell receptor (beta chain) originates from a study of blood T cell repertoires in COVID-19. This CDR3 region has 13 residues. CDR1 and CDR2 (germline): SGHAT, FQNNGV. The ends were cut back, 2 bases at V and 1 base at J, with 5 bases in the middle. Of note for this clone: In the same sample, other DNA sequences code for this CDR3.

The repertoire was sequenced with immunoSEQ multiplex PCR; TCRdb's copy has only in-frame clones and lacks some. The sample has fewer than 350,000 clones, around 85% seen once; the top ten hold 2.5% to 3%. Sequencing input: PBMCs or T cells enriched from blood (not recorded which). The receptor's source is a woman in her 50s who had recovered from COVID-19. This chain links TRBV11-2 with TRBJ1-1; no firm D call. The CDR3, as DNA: TGTGCCAGCAGCTTAACGGGGAACACTGAAGCTTTCTTT. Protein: CASSLTGNTEAFF.